The 15 T cell receptor beta chains in this list originate from one sample, sequenced in a study of blood T cells in healthy people across ages. The second PCR ran roughly 7 to 12 cycles with a sample-barcoded 5' primer and J-beta primers. TCRdb reprocessed the 5' RACE reads via MiXCR and lists one record per CDR3 protein. This table has about 590,000 distinct CDR3 sequences, under 30% appearing once. The sample was blood. The origin of the receptors is a woman aged 80 or over in good health.

This clonotype has at least ten counts. V usage is TRBV6-1 and J usage is TRBJ1-2; D is unresolved. The CDR3 has 12 amino acids. Trimming cost V 0 bases and J 4 bases, with 3 bases left between them. CDR1 and CDR2 (germline): MNHNS, SASEGT. The chain's CDR3 is CASSEAGYGYTF. The DNA of the CDR3 is TGTGCCAGCAGTGAAGCGGGCTATGGCTACACCTTC.

This clonotype occurred a few times. V and J are TRBV6-6 and TRBJ2-6; D is perhaps TRBD1 (5 bases). This CDR3 spans 16 amino acids. Trimming cost V 5 bases and J 0 bases, with 11 bases left between them. Germline-derived CDR1 and CDR2 are MNHNY and SVGAGI (reference sequence). CDR3 residues: CASSKTVGSGANVLTF. CDR3 in DNA: TGTGCCAGCAGTAAGACAGTGGGCTCTGGGGCCAACGTCCTGACTTTC.

The V and J genes are TRBV6-1 and TRBJ1-1, with 9 bases aligning to TRBD1. CDR1 MNHNS and CDR2 SASEGT come from the germline V gene. The length of the CDR3 is 19 residues. The J segment lost 0 bases and the V segment lost 5 bases, leaving 16 bases of the junction unmatched. The CDR3 DNA is TGTGCCAGCAGTCGGAACACAGGGGGCGCCTCGGGTTTGAACACTGAAGCTTTCTTT. This sequence encodes CASSRNTGGASGLNTEAFF.

Comments on this clonotype: A much larger clone lies one base from this, so it may be a read error. CDR3 DNA: TGCAGCGCCGCGGACAGGGGTAATGAAAAACGGTTTTTT. It specifies CSAADRGNEKRFF. V usage is TRBV29-1 and J usage is TRBJ1-4, with 9 bases lining up with TRBD1. CDR3 size: 13 residues. Germline V gene lookup returns CDR1 SQVTM and CDR2 ANQGSEA.

A single count supports this clonotype. The chain carries TRBV6-5 and TRBJ2-2; 10 bases are shared with TRBD1. The CDR3 is 16 residues long. The ends lost 6 bases at V and 7 bases at J; junction bases unmatched: 11. Germline V gene sequence: CDR1 MNHEY, CDR2 SVGAGI. The CDR3 protein is CASRPRTGGVIGELFF. The CDR3 DNA reads TGTGCCAGCAGGCCGCGGACAGGGGGGGTCATCGGGGAGCTGTTTTTT.

The DNA of the CDR3 is TGTGCCAGTAGGGGCGGGGGTGTTAGCAATCAGCCCCAGCATTTT. Protein sequence: CASRGGGVSNQPQHF. The V and J genes are TRBV19 and TRBJ1-5; tentative D call: TRBD1 (5 bases). The V end lost 6 bases, the J end lost 0 bases, and 12 bases lay between the germline ends. CDR1 and CDR2 from the germline V gene are LNHDA and SQIVND (reference sequence). The CDR3 sequence is 15 residues long.

This clonotype appeared a few times. A clone one base away is much larger, so this may be a read error. The chain is built from TRBV3-1 and TRBJ2-5, with D possibly TRBD1 on 6 matching bases. CDR1 and CDR2 (germline): LGHDT, YNNKEL (reference sequence). The germline V and J ends were trimmed by 1 base and 5 bases, with 14 bases remaining between them. The CDR3 extends over 15 amino acids. The CDR3 bases are TGTGCCAGCAGCCAAGGGACAGTCTCTTGCGAGACCCAGTACTTC. This codes for CASSQGTVSCETQYF.

Of note for this clonotype: A much larger clone lies one base from this, so it may be a read error. The chain employs TRBV7-2 and TRBJ2-5; weak D call: TRBD1 (6 bases). This CDR3 spans 12 amino acids. Trimming shortened V by 8 bases and J by 11 bases, and 18 bases separated the two germline ends. Per the germline V gene, CDR1 is SGHTA and CDR2 is FQGNSA. In DNA, the CDR3 is TGTGCCAGCGGGGGCCTTGGGGGTGAGCAGTACTTC. Translation gives CASGGLGGEQYF.

Note on this clonotype: The junction departs from the called germline gene at one end, perhaps through a read error. CDR3 amino acids: CSVEESGSSSIQYF. CDR3 nucleotides: TGCAGCGTCGAAGAAAGTGGGAGCAGTAGCATTCAGTACTTC. The chain couples TRBV29-1 to TRBJ2-4, with a tentative D call TRBD2 (5 bases). The CDR3 extends over 14 amino acids. Germline-derived CDR1 and CDR2 are SQVTM and ANQGSEA.

This clonotype has only a few counts. The chain combines TRBV6-1 with TRBJ1-5; D may be TRBD1 (5 bases). This CDR3 has 14 residues. From germline, CDR1 is MNHNS and CDR2 SASEGT. V shed 4 bases and J shed 6 bases, with 13 bases lying between them. The CDR3 sequence is CASSGSTGAQPQHF. CDR3 bases: TGTGCCAGCAGTGGATCCACTGGGGCTCAGCCCCAGCATTTT.

The chain links TRBV7-9 to TRBJ2-1; 8 nucleotides align to TRBD1. CDR1 and CDR2 from the germline V gene are SEHNR and FQNEAQ (reference sequence). This CDR3 has 15 amino acids. The V and J ends lost 6 bases and 6 bases, in that order; junction bases with no gene match: 10. The CDR3 DNA reads as TGTGCCAGCAGACTCCTAGGACAGGGAGGCAATGAGCAGTTCTTC. The encoded protein is CASRLLGQGGNEQFF.

This clonotype came up many times. The J gene is TRBJ2-3, the V gene TRBV7-2; 9 nucleotides line up with TRBD2. The CDR3 runs to 17 residues. V lost 5 bases, J lost 4 bases, and 13 bases stayed unmatched. CDR1 SGHTA and CDR2 FQGNSA come from the germline V gene. In DNA form, the CDR3 reads TGTGCCAGCAGCGTGATTCTAGCGGGGCCCTCCTCAGATACGCAGTATTTT. It is translated as CASSVILAGPSSDTQYF.

In this sample, this clonotype turned up many times. The V and J genes are TRBV20-1 and TRBJ1-5; D uncertain. The V end was cut by 1 base, the J end by 1 base, with 17 bases between. Germline V gene sequence: CDR1 DFQATT, CDR2 SNEGSKA (reference sequence). The CDR3 is 17 residues long. In nucleotides, the CDR3 is TGCAGTGCTAGAGTAGATCCTCGCATCGGGAGCAATCAGCCCCAGCATTTT. It codes for CSARVDPRIGSNQPQHF.

This clonotype was detected many times. The chain joins TRBV19 to TRBJ2-1, with 8 bases fitting TRBD2. The CDR3 loop spans 14 amino acids. V dropped 10 bases and J dropped 1; count of bases not matched to a gene: 6. From germline, CDR1 is LNHDA and CDR2 SQIVND (reference sequence). CDR3 protein: CAISGGPSYNEQFF. The CDR3 nucleotides read TGTGCCATTTCGGGGGGGCCGTCCTACAATGAGCAGTTCTTC.

This clonotype has just one count. The chain carries TRBV20-1 and TRBJ2-5; D uncertain. CDR1 is DFQATT and CDR2 is SNEGSKA in the germline V gene (reference sequence). V lost 4 bases and J lost 11, with 26 bases in between. The CDR3 spans 15 residues. The CDR3 DNA reads as TGCAGTGCTACACTCCCTGGCGCGGCCTACAATGAGCAGTACTTC. This translates into CSATLPGAAYNEQYF.